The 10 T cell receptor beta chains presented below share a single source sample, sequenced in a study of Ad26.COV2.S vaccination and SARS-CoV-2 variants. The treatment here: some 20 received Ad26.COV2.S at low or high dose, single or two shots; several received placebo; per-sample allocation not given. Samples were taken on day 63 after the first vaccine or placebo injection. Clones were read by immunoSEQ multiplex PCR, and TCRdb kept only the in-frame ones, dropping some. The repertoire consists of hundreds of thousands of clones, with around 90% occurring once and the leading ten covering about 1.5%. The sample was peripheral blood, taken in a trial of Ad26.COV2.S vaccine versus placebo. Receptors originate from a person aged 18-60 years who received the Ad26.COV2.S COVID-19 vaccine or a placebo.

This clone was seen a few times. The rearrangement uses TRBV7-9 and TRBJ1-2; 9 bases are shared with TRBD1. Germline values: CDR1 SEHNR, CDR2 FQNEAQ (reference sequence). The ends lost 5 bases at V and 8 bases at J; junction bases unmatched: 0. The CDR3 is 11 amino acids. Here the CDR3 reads CASSGTGGYTF. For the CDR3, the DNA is TGTGCCAGCAGCGGGACAGGGGGCTACACCTTC.

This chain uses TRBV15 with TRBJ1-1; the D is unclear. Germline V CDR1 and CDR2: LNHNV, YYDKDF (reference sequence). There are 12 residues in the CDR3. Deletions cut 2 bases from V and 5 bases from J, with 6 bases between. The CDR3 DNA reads TGTGCCACCAGCAGAAGGGAGACTGAAGCTTTCTTT. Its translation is CATSRRETEAFF.

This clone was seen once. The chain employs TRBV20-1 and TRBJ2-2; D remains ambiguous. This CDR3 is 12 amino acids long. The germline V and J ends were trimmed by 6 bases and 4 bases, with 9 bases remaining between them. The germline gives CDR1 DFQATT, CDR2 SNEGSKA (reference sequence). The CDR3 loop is CSASPSTGELFF. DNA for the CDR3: TGCAGTGCCAGTCCGAGCACCGGGGAGCTGTTTTTT.

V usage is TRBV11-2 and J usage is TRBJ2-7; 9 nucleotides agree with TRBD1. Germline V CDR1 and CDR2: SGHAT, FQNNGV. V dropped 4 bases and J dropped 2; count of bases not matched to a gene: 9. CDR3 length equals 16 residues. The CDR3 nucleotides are TGTGCCAGCAGCTCGATCCGGGACAGGGTACCCTACGAGCAGTACTTC. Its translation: CASSSIRDRVPYEQYF.

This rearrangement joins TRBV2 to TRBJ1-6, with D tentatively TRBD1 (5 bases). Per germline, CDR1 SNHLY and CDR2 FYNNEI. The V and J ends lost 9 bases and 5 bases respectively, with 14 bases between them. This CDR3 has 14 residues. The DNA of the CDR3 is TGTGCCAGTGGCTTCAGGGTGAATAATTCACCCCTCCACTTT. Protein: CASGFRVNNSPLHF.

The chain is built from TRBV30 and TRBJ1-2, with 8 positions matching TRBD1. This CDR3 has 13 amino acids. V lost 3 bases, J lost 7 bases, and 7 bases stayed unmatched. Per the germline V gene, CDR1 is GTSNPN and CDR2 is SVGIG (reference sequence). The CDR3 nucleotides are TGTGCCTGGAGCGAGGACAGGGAAAGTGGCTACACCTTC. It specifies CAWSEDRESGYTF.

CDR3 amino acids: CASRDHSGRGGETQYF. The CDR3 DNA reads as TGTGCCAGCAGGGACCATAGCGGGAGAGGGGGGGAGACCCAGTACTTC. The rearrangement joins TRBV7-8 to TRBJ2-5; TRBD2 agrees at 9 bases. The CDR3 is 16 amino acids. The germline V gene has CDR1 SGHVS and CDR2 FQNEAQ. V gave up 6 bases and J gave up 5 bases; unmatched junction bases: 13. Full variable domain (remainder filled in from reference TRBV7-8 and TRBJ2-5): GAGVSQSPRYKVAKRGQDVALRCDPISGHVSLFWYQQALGQGPEFLTYFQNEAQLDKSGLPSDRFFAERPEGSVSTLKIQRTQQEDSAVYLCASRDHSGRGGETQYFGPGTRLLVL.

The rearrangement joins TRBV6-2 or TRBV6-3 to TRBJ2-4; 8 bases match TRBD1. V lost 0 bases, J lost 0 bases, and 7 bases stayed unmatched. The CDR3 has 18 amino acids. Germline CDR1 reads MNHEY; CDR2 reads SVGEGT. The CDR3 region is CASSYSPDRATAKNIQYF. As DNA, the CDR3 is TGTGCCAGCAGTTACTCCCCGGACAGGGCAACAGCCAAAAACATTCAGTACTTC.

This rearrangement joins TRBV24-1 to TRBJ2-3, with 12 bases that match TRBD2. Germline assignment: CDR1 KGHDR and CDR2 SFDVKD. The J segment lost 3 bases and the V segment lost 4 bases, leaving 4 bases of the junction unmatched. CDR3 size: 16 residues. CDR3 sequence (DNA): TGTGCCACCAGTGACCCGACTAGCGGGAGAACAGATACGCAGTATTTT. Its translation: CATSDPTSGRTDTQYF.

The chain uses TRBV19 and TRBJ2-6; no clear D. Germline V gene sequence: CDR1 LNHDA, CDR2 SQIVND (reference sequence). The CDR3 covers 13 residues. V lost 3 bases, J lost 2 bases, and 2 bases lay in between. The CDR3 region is CASSIPGANVLTF. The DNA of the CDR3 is TGTGCCAGTAGTATTCCTGGGGCCAACGTCCTGACTTTC.